Reported below is one T cell receptor beta chain. Its antigen is unknown. Just one base apart from a much larger clone, this may be a read error. The sample belongs to a study of T-cell reconstitution after alpha-beta-depleted transplantation in children. The study, taken as a whole, reports: Surviving thymic progenitors and recipient T cells were the source of high TCRbeta diversity at day 60 in some patients. A year post-transplant, T-cell counts and diversity derived mostly from newly produced T cells. Reportedly, roughly two months post-transplant, alpha-beta T cells arose from several hundred expanded graft clones.

It was with unique molecular identifiers that the TCRbeta library was prepared. A single record per CDR3 protein comes from TCRdb applying MiXCR to the PCR reads. The sample yields 250,000 to 300,000 distinct CDR3 sequences, less than 9.5% seen once. The receptor was isolated from a female patient aged 2 to 10 who had a stem cell transplant for Fanconi anemia, so the T cells may come from the graft donor. This specimen consisted of peripheral blood, obtained 360 days after TCRalphabeta/CD19-depleted stem cell transplant.

The DNA of the CDR3 is TGTGCCGGCAGTTCCACAGGGACGGGGGACACTGAAGCTTTCTTT. It is translated as CAGSSTGTGDTEAFF. The J gene is TRBJ1-1, the V gene TRBV28; D might be TRBD1 (6 bases). Germline values: CDR1 MDHEN, CDR2 SYDVKM. The CDR3 length is 15 residues.